Listed below are T cell receptor beta chains from one sample, sequenced in a study of blood T cell repertoires in COVID-19. Clones were sequenced by immunoSEQ multiplex PCR, and TCRdb holds only the in-frame ones, with some missing. The sample has over 20,000 clones, approximately 83% seen once; the top ten hold 48%. Sequenced: peripheral blood. The receptors come from a man aged 70 or older with acute or convalescent COVID-19. Both conserved end residues are part of each CDR3. A D gene is named only where the DNA matches it firmly. The size field is filled for only some rows; it gives once, few, many or a size class.

v_gene	j_gene	d_gene	abundance	CDR3nt	CDR3aa
TRBV4-3	TRBJ1-6	.	few	TGCGCCAGCAGCCAAGATCCTATAGGAGGTTCACCCCTCCACTTT	CASSQDPIGGSPLHF
TRBV2	TRBJ1-5	.	.	TGTGCCAGCCGGGATATTCAGCTTCAGCGCAATCAGTCCCAGCATTTT	CASRDIQLQRNQSQHF
TRBV29-1	TRBJ1-1	TRBD1	once	TGCAGCGTCGAAATGACAGGGGGCACTGAAGCTTTCTTT	CSVEMTGGTEAFF
TRBV19	TRBJ1-5	.	.	TGTGCCAGTAGTATACCGGGAGGGGGTACTGAAGCCCAGCATTTT	CASSIPGGGTEAQHF
TRBV5-6	TRBJ2-2	.	.	TGTGCCAGCAGCTTGGGACAGTACACCGGGGAGCTGTTTTTT	CASSLGQYTGELFF
TRBV18	TRBJ2-3	.	.	TGTGCCAGCTCACCTCCGGACGGGGCAGATACGCAGTATTTT	CASSPPDGADTQYF
TRBV10-1	TRBJ1-1	TRBD1	few	TGCGCCAGCAGTGAGTTCCAAACAGGGGTCGCTTTCTTT	CASSEFQTGVAFF
TRBV7-2	TRBJ2-5	.	.	TGTGCCAGCAGCCCGCGCACGGGTGGAGGAGAGACCCAGTACTTC	CASSPRTGGGETQYF
TRBV10-1	TRBJ1-2	.	.	TGCGCCAGCAGCTCGACAGAGACCTATGGCTACACCTTC	CASSSTETYGYTF
TRBV5-4	TRBJ2-7	TRBD2	.	TGTGCCAGCAGCTTTAGCGGGGCCGTCGAGCAGTACTTC	CASSFSGAVEQYF
TRBV11-2	TRBJ1-1	.	.	TGTGCCAGCAGCCCAGGGACTTTCCACACTGAAGCTTTCTTT	CASSPGTFHTEAFF
TRBV6-1	TRBJ2-1	TRBD1	.	TGTGCCAGCAGTGAACGTGGACAGGAGTACAATGAGCAGTTCTTC	CASSERGQEYNEQFF
TRBV5-6	TRBJ1-5	.	.	TGTGCCAGCAGCTTGGCCCTAGGGGTGTCCGGGCAGCCCCAGCATTTT	CASSLALGVSGQPQHF
TRBV4-3	TRBJ1-6	.	.	TGCGCCAGCAGCCAAGAATCGAGGACCGGAGGTTCACCCCTCCACTTT	CASSQESRTGGSPLHF
TRBV27	TRBJ2-1	.	.	TGTGCCAGCAGCCGCGAGGGATTATCCTACAATGAGCAGTTCTTC	CASSREGLSYNEQFF
TRBV5-6	TRBJ1-1	.	.	TGTGCCAGCAGCTTATCAGGGATACACATGAACACTGAAGCTTTCTTT	CASSLSGIHMNTEAFF
TRBV5-5	TRBJ2-5	TRBD2	.	TGTGCCAGCAGCTTGGGGGGACTAGCCTCAGAGACCCAGTACTTC	CASSLGGLASETQYF
TRBV15	TRBJ1-2	.	.	TGTGCCACCAGCAGAGGGACAGCCATCCCGGGCTACACCTTC	CATSRGTAIPGYTF
TRBV13	TRBJ1-5	TRBD1	large	TGTGCCAGCAGCTTACCTAGCACAGGGGGAAATCAGCCCCAGCATTTT	CASSLPSTGGNQPQHF
TRBV4-1	TRBJ2-3	.	.	TGCGCCAGCAGCCAAATTAACCTAATTAGCACAGATACGCAGTATTTT	CASSQINLISTDTQYF
TRBV28	TRBJ1-2	TRBD1	once	TGTGCCAGCAGTGTTACAGGGGTGCCGCACCAAGTTAACTATGGCTACACCTTC	CASSVTGVPHQVNYGYTF
TRBV3-1/TRBV3-2	TRBJ2-3	.	.	TGTGCCAGCAGCCTAGGCGGGAAACTCCTTGGTACGCAGTATTTT	CASSLGGKLLGTQYF
TRBV7-9	TRBJ1-4	.	.	TGTGCCAGCAGCGCGGCGGGGGAAAAACTGTTTTTT	CASSAAGEKLFF
TRBV6-6	TRBJ1-2	TRBD1	.	TGTGCCAGCAGTCGGATGCCGGGACAGGGGAACTATGGCTACACCTTC	CASSRMPGQGNYGYTF
TRBV24-1	TRBJ2-3	TRBD1	.	TGTGCCACCAGTCGGACAGGGGGAAGCACAGATACGCAGTATTTT	CATSRTGGSTDTQYF
TRBV10-3	TRBJ2-3	.	.	TGTGCCATCAGTGTTCAGGGGCGCGGGACAGATACGCAGTATTTT	CAISVQGRGTDTQYF
TRBV27	TRBJ1-1	.	.	TGTGCCAGCAGCCCGATGACAGGCGATCCCACTGAAGCTTTCTTT	CASSPMTGDPTEAFF
TRBV9	TRBJ1-4	.	.	TGTGCCAGCAGCTATGGGGCGGATGAAAAACTGTTTTTT	CASSYGADEKLFF
TRBV5-8	TRBJ1-5	TRBD1	.	TGTGCCAGCAGCTTGTATAAGGCGGACAGGTTGGATCAGCCCCAGCATTTT	CASSLYKADRLDQPQHF
TRBV27	TRBJ2-1	.	.	TGTGCCAGCAGTCGGATGAGGAATGAGCAGTTCTTC	CASSRMRNEQFF
TRBV12-5	TRBJ2-1	TRBD1	.	TGTGCTAGTGGCCGGGACAGGGGCGCTCGGGGGGATGAGCAGTTCTTC	CASGRDRGARGDEQFF
TRBV6-5	TRBJ2-5	TRBD2	once	TGTGCCAGCAGTTCAGCGGGGGAAGAGACCCAGTACTTC	CASSSAGEETQYF
TRBV3-1/TRBV3-2	TRBJ1-2	.	.	TGTGCCAGCAGCCAAGAAGCCTATGGCTACACCTTC	CASSQEAYGYTF
TRBV2	TRBJ1-5	.	.	TGTGCCAGCACAGACACGATCAATCAGCCCCAGCATTTT	CASTDTINQPQHF
TRBV19	TRBJ1-5	.	.	TGTGCCAGTAGTCGGGGTCGAGATCAGCCCCAGCATTTT	CASSRGRDQPQHF